The rows below give T cell receptor beta chains drawn from one sample of a study of cytomegalovirus exposure and HLA in healthy donors. The repertoire was sequenced with immunoSEQ multiplex PCR; TCRdb's copy has only in-frame clones and lacks some. The sample consists of 67,000 or so clones, approximately 94% of them appearing once. Sequenced material: PBMCs. Every receptor here comes from a man between 18 and 29 years old in good health and CMV-seropositive. CDR3s include the opening cysteine and the closing phenylalanine or tryptophan. A D gene is named only where the DNA matches it firmly. Clone size is not always given. Where it is, it says once, few, many or a class for expanded clones.

d_gene	len	abundance	v_gene	j_gene	CDR3nt	CDR3aa
TRBD2	13	once	TRBV5-4	TRBJ2-5	TGTGCCAGCAGCGGGACTAGCCAAGAGACCCAGTACTTC	CASSGTSQETQYF
.	14	.	TRBV5-1	TRBJ1-6	TGCGCCAGCAGCTTGGACAGGGTCAATTCACCCCTCCACTTT	CASSLDRVNSPLHF
.	11	.	TRBV11-2	TRBJ1-1	TGTGCCAGCAGCGAAGCCGGTGAAGCTTTCTTT	CASSEAGEAFF
.	14	once	TRBV13	TRBJ2-5	TGTGCCAGCAGCTTAGGCTCAGGTCCCATCCCGCAGTACTTC	CASSLGSGPIPQYF
.	15	.	TRBV6-1	TRBJ2-5	TGTGCCAGCAGGGACCTTCTAGCGTATTTGGAGACCCAGTACTTC	CASRDLLAYLETQYF
.	15	.	TRBV6-5	TRBJ1-2	TGTGCCAGCAGTTACTCCCCAGGGGACGGCTATGGCTACACCTTC	CASSYSPGDGYGYTF
TRBD2	15	.	TRBV11-2	TRBJ2-7	TGTGCCAGCACCCTCTCCGGAGCGGGAGTCTACGAGCAGTACTTC	CASTLSGAGVYEQYF
TRBD2	16	.	TRBV5-1	TRBJ2-5	TGCGCCAGCAGCTTGCTTGCGACTAGCGGACAAGAGACCCAGTACTTC	CASSLLATSGQETQYF
TRBD2	13	.	TRBV6-5	TRBJ2-7	TGTGCCAGCAGTCCCCCGGGGGGGAACGAGCAGTACTTC	CASSPPGGNEQYF
.	13	.	TRBV9	TRBJ1-1	TGTGCCAGCAGCGTAGTCACGTCGGGTGAAGCTTTCTTT	CASSVVTSGEAFF
TRBD2	15	.	TRBV6-1	TRBJ2-7	TGTGCCAGCAGTGAAGCGATGGGGGGGTACTACGAGCAGTACTTC	CASSEAMGGYYEQYF
.	16	.	TRBV5-6	TRBJ1-2	TGTGCCAGCAGCTTGGAGGCAGGACTTTCGCGTTATGGCTACACCTTC	CASSLEAGLSRYGYTF
.	15	once	TRBV9	TRBJ2-1	TGTGCCAGCAGCGTAGTAGGGAGTCGAGGCAATGAGCAGTTCTTC	CASSVVGSRGNEQFF
.	19	.	TRBV6-7	TRBJ2-7	TGTGCCAGCAGTCATCGTCCCCCTCCCGGGACACCCGGCTCCTACGAGCAGTACTTC	CASSHRPPPGTPGSYEQYF
TRBD2	15	.	TRBV6-4	TRBJ2-3	TGTGCCAGCAGTGGACTAGCGGGGAGCGTAGATACGCAGTATTTT	CASSGLAGSVDTQYF
TRBD2	16	.	TRBV6-6	TRBJ2-2	TGTGCCAGACCTGTAATCGCGGGGGACAACACCGGGGAGCTGTTTTTT	CARPVIAGDNTGELFF
.	15	.	TRBV5-6	TRBJ2-2	TGTGCCAGCAGCTTGTGGCCGACAAACACCGGGGAGCTGTTTTTT	CASSLWPTNTGELFF
.	15	.	TRBV28	TRBJ1-5	TGTGCCAGCATGGAGGGATCAGGTAGCAATCAGCCCCAGCATTTT	CASMEGSGSNQPQHF
.	17	.	TRBV19	TRBJ2-6	TGTGCCAGTATTCTGACAGGATGGGGCTCTGGGGCCAACGTCCTGACTTTC	CASILTGWGSGANVLTF
TRBD1	15	.	TRBV2	TRBJ1-2	TGTGCCAGCAGTGACCGAGGCAGGGGGCTTAGTGGCTACACCTTC	CASSDRGRGLSGYTF
.	11	.	TRBV7-9	TRBJ2-5	TGTGCCAGCAGCCCGGGGGAGACCCAGTACTTC	CASSPGETQYF
TRBD1	17	.	TRBV9	TRBJ1-5	TGTGCCAGCAGCGCCGGCGGGACAGGGGGAGACAATCAGCCCCAGCATTTT	CASSAGGTGGDNQPQHF
TRBD1	15	.	TRBV15	TRBJ1-2	TGTGCCACCAGTTTGAGACAGGGTACAGGCGATGGCTACACCTTC	CATSLRQGTGDGYTF
.	16	once	TRBV9	TRBJ1-2	TGTGCCAGCAGCGCCCCGGGGGGGACATCTCACTATGGCTACACCTTC	CASSAPGGTSHYGYTF
TRBD2	18	.	TRBV11-2	TRBJ2-2	TGTGCCAGCAGCTTAGATCGGTGGGCGGGAGAGGGCACCGGGGAGCTGTTTTTT	CASSLDRWAGEGTGELFF
.	15	.	TRBV5-1	TRBJ2-7	TGCGCCAGCAGCTTAGCCGCAGGACTCGTAGGGGAGCAGTACTTC	CASSLAAGLVGEQYF
.	15	.	TRBV5-1	TRBJ2-2	TGCGCCAGCAGTTCGGGGGGCGCGAGCACCGGGGAGCTGTTTTTT	CASSSGGASTGELFF
.	16	.	TRBV19	TRBJ2-7	TGTGCCAGTAGTATGGGGCCCCTTTCACCCTTTTACGAGCAGTACTTC	CASSMGPLSPFYEQYF
TRBD1	14	once	TRBV11-3	TRBJ2-1	TGTGCCAGCAGCTGGGGGACAGGGGAGAATGAGCAGTTCTTC	CASSWGTGENEQFF
.	14	once	TRBV9	TRBJ2-1	TGTGCCAGCAGCGTAGGAGGGAGCGGCAATGAGCAGTTCTTC	CASSVGGSGNEQFF
.	14	once	TRBV5-1	TRBJ2-5	TGCGCCAGCAGCACTGGACAGACTCAAGAGACCCAGTACTTC	CASSTGQTQETQYF
.	13	.	TRBV6-5	TRBJ1-2	TGTGCCAGCAGCCGACGACGGGAGGATGGCTACACCTTC	CASSRRREDGYTF
.	15	.	TRBV4-1	TRBJ2-1	TGCGCCAGCAGCCAAGATCCAGGGGCCGACAATGAGCAGTTCTTC	CASSQDPGADNEQFF
.	14	.	TRBV6-5	TRBJ2-5	TGTGCCAGCAGTTACAAGGGGTCATGGTGGCCCCAGTACTTC	CASSYKGSWWPQYF
TRBD1	14	.	TRBV5-1	TRBJ1-4	TGCGCCAGCAGACGAACAGGGGTAGTTGAAAAACTGTTTTTT	CASRRTGVVEKLFF
TRBD2	15	.	TRBV29-1	TRBJ2-3	TGCAGCGCCACGGGGACTAGCGTGAGGGGAGATACGCAGTATTTT	CSATGTSVRGDTQYF
TRBD1	14	.	TRBV18	TRBJ2-7	TGTGCCAGCTCACCCCGGACAGGGAATGACGAGCAGTACTTC	CASSPRTGNDEQYF